The 29 T cell receptor beta chains given below trace back to one sample, sequenced in a study of shared clonotypes between healthy human individuals (TCRdb year 2020). Library preparation was by the immunoSEQ multiplex PCR assay. Here the immuneACCESS table is served through TCRdb, limited to in-frame sequences with V and J called. Missing clones are a known gap in these copies; in checked studies unresolved V genes cover under half, and the rest lacks a known reason. The sample yields about 600,000 clones; about 97% were counted once. 0.057% of the sample goes to the ten largest clones. The sample comprised naive CD4+ T cells sorted from blood. The sample's cell subset or site, from its label and the paper: CD45RA+ positively selected. All receptors come from a woman aged 25 to 39 in good health.

The chain joins TRBV4-3 to TRBJ1-2; no clear D gene. V lost 0 bases and J 5 bases, leaving 16 bases between the germline ends. Germline values: CDR1 LGHNA, CDR2 YSLEER. This CDR3 has 16 residues. The CDR3 loop reads CASSQEGSGIWYGYTF. CDR3 nucleotide sequence: TGCGCCAGCAGCCAAGAAGGGTCGGGGATTTGGTATGGCTACACCTTC.

This clone has just one count. The V call is TRBV9, the J call TRBJ2-2; no firm D call. Per the germline V gene, CDR1 is SGDLS and CDR2 is YYNGEE. The CDR3 loop spans 16 amino acids. V lost 0 bases, J lost 4 bases, and 13 bases lay in between. The CDR3 spells CASSVGVTSGTGELFF. The CDR3 DNA follows: TGTGCCAGCAGCGTAGGGGTCACCTCGGGCACCGGGGAGCTGTTTTTT.

This clone was counted only a few times. Within the sample, other DNA sequences also encode this same CDR3. This chain connects TRBV29-1 to TRBJ1-1; D is uncertain. With 4 bases removed from V and 3 bases from J, the gap between germline ends came to 3 bases. The CDR3 runs 10 residues. Germline assignment: CDR1 SQVTM and CDR2 ANQGSEA. Written as DNA, the CDR3 is TGCAGCGTTGCTGACACTGAAGCTTTCTTT. Translating gives CSVADTEAFF.

This chain uses TRBV7-9 with TRBJ2-7; 8 bases align to TRBD2. V shed 0 bases and J 5 bases; nucleotides not matched to a gene: 9. The CDR3 has 16 amino acids. In germline, CDR1 is SEHNR, CDR2 FQNEAQ (reference sequence). CDR3 sequence (DNA): TGTGCCAGCAGCTTAGCGGGGAGCGGGAGTAAGAACGAGCAGTACTTC. It encodes CASSLAGSGSKNEQYF. The whole variable domain, remainder taken from reference TRBV7-9 and TRBJ2-7, is DTGVSQNPRHKITKRGQNVTFRCDPISEHNRLYWYRQTLGQGPEFLTYFQNEAQLEKSRLLSDRFSAERPKGSFSTLEIQRTEQGDSAMYLCASSLAGSGSKNEQYFGPGTRLTVT.

V is TRBV19 and J is TRBJ2-3, with D perhaps matching TRBD2 (5 bases). Germline V lookup: CDR1 LNHDA, CDR2 SQIVND (reference sequence). CDR3 length: 16 amino acids. Trimming cost V 3 bases and J 7 bases, with 20 bases left between them. CDR3 protein: CASSIGLTPKGYTQYF. The DNA for the CDR3 is TGTGCCAGTAGTATCGGACTGACCCCCAAAGGGTATACGCAGTATTTT.

This clone has just one count. J is TRBJ1-5 and V is TRBV28, with 7 bases fitting TRBD1. V shed 7 bases and J 9 bases; nucleotides not matched to a gene: 9. The CDR3 is 13 amino acids. From germline, CDR1 is MDHEN and CDR2 SYDVKM. The CDR3 nucleotides are TGTGCCAGCAAAACAGGGGCCGTGAGGCCCCAGCATTTT. It yields the protein CASKTGAVRPQHF.

The rearrangement links TRBV19 to TRBJ1-2; D gene unclear. The CDR3 totals 13 residues. The ends were cut back, 3 bases at V and 4 bases at J, with 9 bases in the middle. Germline-derived CDR1 and CDR2 are LNHDA and SQIVND (reference sequence). CDR3 sequence: CASSIGPAYGYTF. CDR3 in DNA: TGTGCCAGTAGTATCGGGCCAGCCTATGGCTACACCTTC.

J is TRBJ2-3 and V is TRBV6-4; TRBD2 matches 10 bases. V lost 4 bases to trimming and J lost 6 bases; unmatched junction nucleotides: 4. CDR1 and CDR2 from the germline V gene are MRHNA and SNTAGT. This CDR3 is built from 14 residues. In DNA, the CDR3 is TGTGCCAGCAGTGGACTAGCGGGTCTCGATACGCAGTATTTT. This gives the protein CASSGLAGLDTQYF.

This sequence joins TRBV7-8 and TRBJ2-7; maybe TRBD2 (5 bases). CDR1 is SGHVS, CDR2 FQNEAQ, per germline. There are 14 residues in the CDR3. The germline V and J ends were trimmed by 0 bases and 3 bases, with 9 bases remaining between them. Here the CDR3 reads CASSLAGVLYEQYF. The CDR3 DNA reads TGTGCCAGCAGCTTAGCGGGAGTACTCTACGAGCAGTACTTC.

Regarding this clone: The junction and the germline gene differ at one end; a read error may be behind it. J is TRBJ2-5 and V is TRBV6-6, with D maybe TRBD2 (6 bases). CDR1 and CDR2 from the germline V gene are MNHNY and SVGAGI (reference sequence). The CDR3 length is 13 residues. CDR3 sequence (DNA): TGTGCCACCCAGTTAGCGGTCATAGAGATCCAGTACTTC. Amino acid sequence: CATQLAVIEIQYF.

J is TRBJ2-7 and V is TRBV6-6; no clear D. There are 14 residues in the CDR3. V gave up 5 bases and J gave up 1 base, with 12 bases separating them. Germline V gene lookup returns CDR1 MNHNY and CDR2 SVGAGI (reference sequence). CDR3 loop: CASSRPGRSYEQYF. DNA for the CDR3: TGTGCCAGCAGTCGCCCCGGCCGTTCCTACGAGCAGTACTTC.

The rearrangement joins TRBV7-2 to TRBJ2-1; no definite D call. Germline V gene data show CDR1 as SGHTA and CDR2 as FQGNSA. The ends were cut back, 3 bases at V and 0 bases at J, with 15 bases in the middle. This CDR3 has 17 residues. The CDR3, as DNA: TGTGCCAGCAGCTTCCGGATCTTAGTTAGCTCCTACAATGAGCAGTTCTTC. Its translation is CASSFRILVSSYNEQFF.

The genes are TRBV27 and TRBJ1-2, with D maybe TRBD1 (5 bases). The germline CDR1 and CDR2 sequences are MNHEY and SMNVEV (reference sequence). CDR3 size: 15 residues. The germline V and J ends were trimmed by 4 bases and 6 bases, with 18 bases remaining between them. The CDR3 here is CASSWGAGVENGYTF. The CDR3 nucleotides read TGTGCCAGCAGTTGGGGCGCGGGGGTGGAAAATGGCTACACCTTC.

The chain employs TRBV7-2 and TRBJ2-1; 12 bases are shared with TRBD2. The V and J ends lost 5 bases and 9 bases, in that order; junction bases with no gene match: 17. The CDR3 totals 18 residues. CDR1 and CDR2 (germline): SGHTA, FQGNSA. This CDR3 reads CASSTRTGASGRASEQFF. CDR3 sequence (DNA): TGTGCCAGCAGCACGCGGACAGGAGCTAGCGGGAGGGCCTCTGAGCAGTTCTTC.

This chain uses TRBV9 with TRBJ1-1; D is ambiguous. With 4 bases removed from V and 4 bases from J, the gap between germline ends came to 8 bases. CDR3 size: 12 residues. The germline gives CDR1 SGDLS, CDR2 YYNGEE. The CDR3 nucleotides are TGTGCCAGCAGCTCCTCGGGCACTGAAGCTTTCTTT. Amino acids: CASSSSGTEAFF.

The rearrangement joins TRBV7-9 to TRBJ2-5; D is unresolved. The CDR3 loop spans 12 amino acids. V lost 3 bases to trimming and J lost 5 bases, with 7 bases between them. Germline V gene data show CDR1 as SEHNR and CDR2 as FQNEAQ (reference sequence). In DNA form, the CDR3 reads TGTGCCAGCAGCTTCGCGGCTGAGACCCAGTACTTC. Translating gives CASSFAAETQYF.

The chain combines TRBV5-6 with TRBJ1-4, with 7 positions matching TRBD1. The CDR3 sequence is 14 residues long. Per germline, CDR1 SGHDT and CDR2 YYEEEE. V trimming: 4 bases; J trimming: 8 bases; junction bases outside the gene matches: 8. The CDR3 DNA reads as TGTGCCAGCAGCCAGACAGGGACTTCGGAAAAACTGTTTTTT. This sequence encodes CASSQTGTSEKLFF.

This chain uses TRBV5-1 with TRBJ2-5; TRBD2 matches 8 bases. The J call is doubtful: the DNA matches TRBJ2-7 better. The CDR3 is 13 amino acids. Germline V lookup: CDR1 SGHRS, CDR2 YFSETQ. The CDR3 loop reads CASSSSGSYEQYF. The CDR3 DNA sequence: TGCGCCAGCAGCTCCAGCGGGAGCTACGAGCAGTACTTC.

The chain couples TRBV18 to TRBJ2-2; D may be TRBD2 (5 bases). Per the germline V gene, CDR1 is KGHSH and CDR2 is LQKENI. The length of the CDR3 is 18 residues. Trimming removed 2 bases at V and 1 base at J, with 17 bases between. The CDR3 DNA sequence: TGTGCCAGCTCACCAACAAGAACAGCGGCCCGGAACACCGGGGAGCTGTTTTTT. Its translation is CASSPTRTAARNTGELFF.

This rearrangement joins TRBV5-1 to TRBJ2-5; 7 bases are a match to TRBD1. The germline CDR1 and CDR2 sequences are SGHRS and YFSETQ. CDR3 length: 13 residues. V lost 4 bases, J lost 11 bases, and 11 bases stayed unmatched. In DNA, the CDR3 is TGCGCCAGCAGCAGGGGCGACAGGGTATATCAGTACTTC. Encoded protein: CASSRGDRVYQYF. The variable domain in full, completed from reference TRBV5-1 and TRBJ2-5, reads KAGVTQTPRYLIKTRGQQVTLSCSPISGHRSVSWYQQTPGQGLQFLFEYFSETQRNKGNFPGRFSGRQFSNSRSEMNVSTLELGDSALYLCASSRGDRVYQYFGPGTRLLVL.

The CDR3 spells CASSTALRDRGIQYF. CDR3 DNA: TGTGCCAGCAGTACTGCCCTCCGGGACAGAGGCATTCAGTACTTC. The chain uses TRBV6-5 and TRBJ2-4, with 7 positions matching TRBD1. The CDR3 totals 15 residues. The trim removed 5 bases at V and 9 bases at J, leaving 13 bases unmatched. Germline CDR1 and CDR2: MNHEY and SVGAGI.

On this clone: The same CDR3 can be traced to other DNA sequences in this sample. The V gene is TRBV5-1, the J gene TRBJ2-1, with TRBD2 identical over 13 bases. Per the germline V gene, CDR1 is SGHRS and CDR2 is YFSETQ. The CDR3 loop spans 15 amino acids. V gave up 4 bases and J gave up 2 bases; unmatched junction bases: 0. The CDR3 nucleotides are TGCGCCAGCAGCGGGACTAGCGGGACCTACAATGAGCAGTTCTTC. Its protein is CASSGTSGTYNEQFF.

V and J are TRBV5-6 and TRBJ2-7, with a tentative D call TRBD2 (6 bases). This CDR3 is built from 15 residues. The germline gives CDR1 SGHDT, CDR2 YYEEEE. Between the trimmed V and J ends, which lost 4 bases and 3 bases, there was a span of 17 bases. The CDR3 is CASSSTDYQNYEQYF. The CDR3, as DNA: TGTGCCAGCAGCAGTACGGACTACCAAAACTACGAGCAGTACTTC.

This clone was seen only a few times. The chain carries TRBV6-1 and TRBJ1-5; possibly TRBD1 for D (5 bases). From germline, CDR1 is MNHNS and CDR2 SASEGT. V was shortened by 3 bases and J by 2 bases, with 5 bases between the two germline ends. CDR3 length: 13 residues. DNA of the CDR3: TGTGCCAGCAGTGAGGGGGGCAATCAGCCCCAGCATTTT. Its protein product is CASSEGGNQPQHF.

CDR3 sequence: CASSPRGNTEAFF. CDR3 bases: TGTGCCAGTAGCCCCAGAGGGAACACTGAAGCTTTCTTT. The chain recombines TRBV19 with TRBJ1-1; D remains ambiguous. This CDR3 has 13 residues. V gave up 6 bases and J gave up 1 base, with 9 bases separating them. Germline V CDR1 and CDR2: LNHDA, SQIVND (reference sequence).

The sample holds one count of this clone. The chain recombines TRBV29-1 with TRBJ2-3; the D gene is possibly TRBD2 (5 bases). The CDR3 contains 13 residues. Trimming shortened V by 7 bases and J by 0 bases, and 11 bases separated the two germline ends. Germline CDR1 reads SQVTM; CDR2 reads ANQGSEA. CDR3: CSAGKRSTDTQYF. The CDR3 coding sequence is TGCAGCGCGGGGAAGCGGAGCACAGATACGCAGTATTTT.

V and J are TRBV27 and TRBJ1-4; D call uncertain. CDR1 and CDR2 from the germline V gene are MNHEY and SMNVEV (reference sequence). The CDR3 has 14 residues. V lost 8 bases and J lost 8, with 18 bases in between. Here the CDR3 reads CASGRPQTSEKLFF. The CDR3 region has the DNA TGTGCCAGCGGACGCCCTCAGACAAGCGAAAAACTGTTTTTT.

The V and J genes are TRBV5-5 and TRBJ1-1, with D tentatively TRBD1 (5 bases). CDR1 and CDR2 from the germline V gene are SGHKS and YYEKEE (reference sequence). Trimming left V 2 bases short and J 6 bases short, with 8 bases between. The CDR3 runs 12 residues. DNA of the CDR3: TGTGCCAGCAGCTTCAGGGACGCTGAAGCTTTCTTT. This encodes CASSFRDAEAFF.

V usage is TRBV6-1 and J usage is TRBJ1-4, with D hard to call. The CDR3 has 15 residues. V lost 1 base and J 6 bases, leaving 12 bases between the germline ends. From germline, CDR1 is MNHNS and CDR2 SASEGT. CDR3: CASSEGKGWDEKLFF. The CDR3 nucleotides are TGTGCCAGCAGTGAAGGGAAGGGCTGGGATGAAAAACTGTTTTTT.